A selection of T cell receptor beta chains follows, all from one sample in a study of shared clonotypes between healthy human individuals. Sequencing was performed with immunoSEQ multiplex PCR; in TCRdb, only in-frame clones are kept and a portion is missing. The data hold about 2.4 million clones, with over 85% observed a single time. The sequenced sample consisted of naive CD4+ T cells from PBMCs. All receptors come from a man between 18 and 35 years old in good health. Some clones in this sample may be carry-over from other donors' samples. CDR3s include the opening cysteine and the closing phenylalanine or tryptophan. A D gene is named only where the DNA matches it firmly. Rows give clone size only sometimes, using once, few, many, or a class for an expanded clone.

D gene: NA; clone size: NA; V gene: TRBV9; J gene: TRBJ2-1; CDR3 DNA: TGTGCCAGCAGCGCCCTAGCGAACCGGGACAATGAGCAGTTCTTC; CDR3 protein: CASSALANRDNEQFF
D gene: TRBD1; clone size: NA; V gene: TRBV30; J gene: TRBJ1-2; CDR3 DNA: TGTGCCTGGAGTGACCAGACAGGGGGGAGGTATGGCTACACCTTC; CDR3 protein: CAWSDQTGGRYGYTF
D gene: NA; clone size: NA; V gene: TRBV20-1; J gene: TRBJ1-2; CDR3 DNA: TGCAGTGCCGCCACACGGGGGGGCTACACCTTC; CDR3 protein: CSAATRGGYTF
D gene: NA; clone size: NA; V gene: TRBV7-2; J gene: TRBJ1-4; CDR3 DNA: TGTGCCGTCGGGGTCTGGGCTAATGAAAAACTGTTTTTT; CDR3 protein: CAVGVWANEKLFF
D gene: NA; clone size: few; V gene: TRBV4-1; J gene: TRBJ1-4; CDR3 DNA: TGCGCCAGCAGCCAAGATGCGTCGGGACTGTTTTTT; CDR3 protein: CASSQDASGLFF
D gene: TRBD1; clone size: NA; V gene: TRBV6-5; J gene: TRBJ1-2; CDR3 DNA: TGTGCCAGCAGAAGAGGACAGGGAAGCTATGGCTACACCTTC; CDR3 protein: CASRRGQGSYGYTF
D gene: TRBD1; clone size: NA; V gene: TRBV18; J gene: TRBJ2-2; CDR3 DNA: TGTGCCAGCTCAGCGCGAAGGACAGGGGGCGATTCCGACACCGGGGAGCTGTTTTTT; CDR3 protein: CASSARRTGGDSDTGELFF
D gene: NA; clone size: once; V gene: TRBV7-6; J gene: TRBJ2-3; CDR3 DNA: TGTGCCAGCAGCCCCGGACTACTGGTCGCATTTGATACGCAGTATTTT; CDR3 protein: CASSPGLLVAFDTQYF
D gene: NA; clone size: NA; V gene: TRBV18; J gene: TRBJ1-4; CDR3 DNA: TGTGCCAGCTCACCAGTGGCCGGGTCCTTAAATGAAAAACTGTTTTTT; CDR3 protein: CASSPVAGSLNEKLFF
D gene: TRBD1; clone size: NA; V gene: TRBV12-5; J gene: TRBJ1-1; CDR3 DNA: TGTGCTAGTGGTTTGGGGGGACAGGGCACTGAAGCTTTCTTT; CDR3 protein: CASGLGGQGTEAFF
D gene: NA; clone size: NA; V gene: TRBV2; J gene: TRBJ1-1; CDR3 DNA: TGTGCCAGCCAAGAGGAGGGATTAACTGAAGCTTTCTTT; CDR3 protein: CASQEEGLTEAFF
D gene: NA; clone size: NA; V gene: TRBV15; J gene: TRBJ2-3; CDR3 DNA: TGTGCCACCAGCAGAGAGTACGACAGCACAGATACGCAGTATTTT; CDR3 protein: CATSREYDSTDTQYF
D gene: TRBD2; clone size: NA; V gene: TRBV10-3; J gene: TRBJ2-2; CDR3 DNA: TGTGCCATCAGTGAGGGACTAGCGGGAGCCACCGGGGAGCTGTTTTTT; CDR3 protein: CAISEGLAGATGELFF
D gene: NA; clone size: NA; V gene: TRBV27; J gene: TRBJ2-7; CDR3 DNA: TGTGCCAGCAGTTTATCCGGGACCCCCTTCATGTACTTC; CDR3 protein: CASSLSGTPFMYF
D gene: TRBD2; clone size: NA; V gene: TRBV7-8; J gene: TRBJ2-1; CDR3 DNA: TGTGCCAGCAGCCCTCTTCTACTAGCGGGATTGGATGAGCAGTTCTTC; CDR3 protein: CASSPLLLAGLDEQFF
D gene: TRBD1; clone size: NA; V gene: TRBV5-1; J gene: TRBJ1-1; CDR3 DNA: TGCGCCAGCAGCTTACAGGGGGCGGGAACTGAAGCTTTCTTT; CDR3 protein: CASSLQGAGTEAFF
D gene: NA; clone size: NA; V gene: TRBV7-9; J gene: TRBJ1-2; CDR3 DNA: TGTGCCAGCAGCTTAGGGGGTAGATATGGCTACACCTTC; CDR3 protein: CASSLGGRYGYTF
D gene: NA; clone size: NA; V gene: TRBV15; J gene: TRBJ2-7; CDR3 DNA: TGTGCCACCAGCACCGGTACACCCCCCAACTACGAGCAGTACTTC; CDR3 protein: CATSTGTPPNYEQYF
D gene: TRBD2; clone size: NA; V gene: TRBV7-3; J gene: TRBJ2-7; CDR3 DNA: TGTGCCAGCAGCTTAATGGGGACTAGCGGGACCCCCTACGAGCAGTACTTC; CDR3 protein: CASSLMGTSGTPYEQYF
D gene: TRBD2; clone size: NA; V gene: TRBV6-1; J gene: TRBJ2-7; CDR3 DNA: TGTGCCAGCATTAGAGCGGGAGTTCTCTACGAGCAGTACTTC; CDR3 protein: CASIRAGVLYEQYF
D gene: TRBD1; clone size: few; V gene: TRBV5-1; J gene: TRBJ1-1; CDR3 DNA: TGCGCCAGTGCTGACAGGGCTGGTGAAGCTTTCTTT; CDR3 protein: CASADRAGEAFF
D gene: TRBD2; clone size: once; V gene: TRBV11-3; J gene: TRBJ2-2; CDR3 DNA: TGTGCCAGCAGCCCTGGACTAGCGGGAGGTGGCACCGGGGAGCTGTTTTTT; CDR3 protein: CASSPGLAGGGTGELFF
D gene: NA; clone size: NA; V gene: TRBV5-1; J gene: TRBJ2-1; CDR3 DNA: TGCGCCAGCAGCCCGCAGGGCCTCTCGGGAAATGAGCAGTTCTTC; CDR3 protein: CASSPQGLSGNEQFF
D gene: NA; clone size: NA; V gene: TRBV6-4; J gene: TRBJ2-3; CDR3 DNA: TGTGCCAGCAGTGTGAGGCAGGGATTCTCAGATACGCAGTATTTT; CDR3 protein: CASSVRQGFSDTQYF
D gene: TRBD1; clone size: NA; V gene: TRBV29-1; J gene: TRBJ2-4; CDR3 DNA: TGCAGCGCTAGACAGGGAGCCAACTCCCAAAACATTCAGTACTTC; CDR3 protein: CSARQGANSQNIQYF